A selection of T cell receptor beta chains follows, all from one sample in a study of blood T cell repertoires in COVID-19. Clones were sequenced by immunoSEQ multiplex PCR, and TCRdb holds only the in-frame ones, with some missing. Among roughly 200,000 clones, 90% were seen once, and the ten largest hold 1.2%. Material: PBMCs or T cells enriched from blood (not recorded which). The receptors stem from a man under 40 who had recovered from COVID-19. Both conserved end residues are part of each CDR3. A D gene is named only where the DNA matches it firmly. Some rows mark clone size as missing; the rest say once, few, many or name a class of expanded clone.

abundance	j_gene	d_gene	v_gene	CDR3nt	CDR3aa
.	TRBJ1-2	.	TRBV9	TGTGCCAGCAGCGTTTACACAGGGTATGGCTACACCTTC	CASSVYTGYGYTF
.	TRBJ1-2	TRBD1	TRBV7-2	TGTGCCAGCAGCCCAGGGGGTTGGGGCTACACCTTC	CASSPGGWGYTF
.	TRBJ1-1	.	TRBV29-1	TGCAGCGTTGACAGGGAAGCTTTCTTT	CSVDREAFF
.	TRBJ2-6	TRBD2	TRBV24-1	TGTGCCACCAGTTCGGGGGGGAGGAGCTCTGGGGCCAACGTCCTGACTTTC	CATSSGGRSSGANVLTF
once	TRBJ2-3	.	TRBV11-3	TGTGCCAGCAGCTTTGAGGATACAGATACGCAGTATTTT	CASSFEDTDTQYF
.	TRBJ2-7	.	TRBV19	TGTGCCAGTAGTATCGGGAGTGAGGGGATTTACGAGCAGTACTTC	CASSIGSEGIYEQYF
.	TRBJ1-5	TRBD1	TRBV7-2	TGTGCCAGCAGCTTCGGACAGGGACCCAATCAGCCCCAGCATTTT	CASSFGQGPNQPQHF
.	TRBJ2-7	TRBD2	TRBV3-1/TRBV3-2	TGTGCCAGCAGCCAAGCGGGGGGTCACGAGCAGTACTTC	CASSQAGGHEQYF
.	TRBJ1-3	.	TRBV12-3/TRBV12-4	TGTGCCAGCAGTTTTGGGCAGGGAAACACCATATATTTT	CASSFGQGNTIYF
.	TRBJ2-3	TRBD1	TRBV5-5	TGTGCCAGCAGCTTGGAGGGGGCCCACACAGATACGCAGTATTTT	CASSLEGAHTDTQYF
.	TRBJ1-2	TRBD1	TRBV30	TGTGCCTGGAGCGAGGGACAGGGGGATGGCTACACCTTC	CAWSEGQGDGYTF
.	TRBJ2-7	TRBD2	TRBV19	TGTGCCAGTGGACTAGCGGGAGGCCAATACGAGCAGTACTTC	CASGLAGGQYEQYF
.	TRBJ2-2	TRBD1	TRBV28	TGTGCCAGCAGATTTTTACAGGGGGGCACCGGGGAGCTGTTTTTT	CASRFLQGGTGELFF
.	TRBJ2-3	TRBD2	TRBV3-1/TRBV3-2	TGTGCCAGCAGCCAGGCTAGCGGGAGGGCCGTAGATACGCAGTATTTT	CASSQASGRAVDTQYF
.	TRBJ2-3	TRBD1	TRBV4-2	TGTGCCAGCAGCCAAGATCAAGTCGCGGGACAGGGCTCGGCAGATACGCAGTATTTT	CASSQDQVAGQGSADTQYF
once	TRBJ1-5	.	TRBV4-3	TGCGCCAGCAGCCAAGATCGGTTTAGCAATCAGCCCCAGCATTTT	CASSQDRFSNQPQHF
.	TRBJ2-1	TRBD2	TRBV28	TGTGCCAGCAGTTTGATTAGGGCTAGCGGGAGGTCCAATGAGCAGTTCTTC	CASSLIRASGRSNEQFF
.	TRBJ2-7	.	TRBV4-3	TGCGCCAGCAGCCTACAGGGACGGTTCCTTGACGAGCAGTACTTC	CASSLQGRFLDEQYF
.	TRBJ1-5	TRBD1	TRBV10-2	TGCGCCAGCAGTGGGGGGACAGCTAATAGCAATCAGCCCCAGCATTTT	CASSGGTANSNQPQHF
.	TRBJ1-1	.	TRBV3-1/TRBV3-2	TGTGCCAGCAGCTACCCTGAGCCTTTCTTT	CASSYPEPFF
.	TRBJ2-3	.	TRBV10-1	TGCGCCAGCAGTGAGTCGACAGCAGATACGCAGTATTTT	CASSESTADTQYF
.	TRBJ1-2	.	TRBV29-1	TGCAGCGTTGAAGCCATACCTCAGGGATATGGCTACACCTTC	CSVEAIPQGYGYTF
.	TRBJ1-3	TRBD1	TRBV4-3	TGCGCCAGCAGCCAAGTTGTCGGACAGGGGGCTGGAAACACCATATATTTT	CASSQVVGQGAGNTIYF
.	TRBJ1-6	.	TRBV11-2	TGTGCCAGCAGCCCCGCCGGGAGCTCCTATAATTCACCCCTCCACTTT	CASSPAGSSYNSPLHF
.	TRBJ2-2	TRBD2	TRBV5-4	TGTGCCAGCAGCTCCGGGACTAGCGGGAGCAAAAACACCGGGGAGCTGTTTTTT	CASSSGTSGSKNTGELFF
.	TRBJ2-7	.	TRBV28	TGTGCCAGCAGTTTAATCAGGGCTGGGTACGAGCAGTACTTC	CASSLIRAGYEQYF
.	TRBJ2-7	.	TRBV4-1	TGCGCCAGCAGCCAGAAGGACTGGGACTACGAGCAGTACTTC	CASSQKDWDYEQYF
.	TRBJ2-1	.	TRBV27	TGTGCCAGCTCCCTAGCGTATCCCTACAATGAGCAGTTCTTC	CASSLAYPYNEQFF
.	TRBJ2-2	TRBD1	TRBV5-1	TGCGCCAGCAGCTTGGCAGGACAGGGAACCGGGGAGCTGTTTTTT	CASSLAGQGTGELFF
.	TRBJ2-4	TRBD1	TRBV5-6	TGTGCCAGCAGGGTTAATTACAGGGGGATGAACGCCAAAAACATTCAGTACTTC	CASRVNYRGMNAKNIQYF
.	TRBJ2-3	.	TRBV13	TGTGCCAGCAGCTTAGAAGCGGCGTACACAGATACGCAGTATTTT	CASSLEAAYTDTQYF
.	TRBJ2-3	.	TRBV25-1	TGTGCCAGCAGTGAATTCGGTACGGGTACAGATACGCAGTATTTT	CASSEFGTGTDTQYF
.	TRBJ2-3	.	TRBV18	TGTGCCAGCTCACCAGGACAGCGTCGGGGAGATACGCAGTATTTT	CASSPGQRRGDTQYF
.	TRBJ1-1	.	TRBV5-1	TGCGCCAGCAGCTTGGCCGCCGCGGTACTGAACACTGAAGCTTTCTTT	CASSLAAAVLNTEAFF
.	TRBJ2-5	TRBD2	TRBV5-4	TGTGCCAGCAAACTAGCGGGAGGCCGTCAAGAGACCCAGTACTTC	CASKLAGGRQETQYF
.	TRBJ2-2	.	TRBV15	TGTGCCACCAGCAGAGAGGGCGGAGGTGTTACCGGGGAGCTGTTTTTT	CATSREGGGVTGELFF
.	TRBJ1-4	.	TRBV18	TGTGCCAGCTCACCGGGTCAGGTTGCAACTAATGAAAAACTGTTTTTT	CASSPGQVATNEKLFF
.	TRBJ1-2	.	TRBV11-2	TGTGCCAGCAGCTTAGGTTGGGGAGGGTATGGCTACACCTTC	CASSLGWGGYGYTF
.	TRBJ1-1	.	TRBV5-1	TGCGCCAGCACTTTGTCGGGATGGGGTACTGAAGCTTTCTTT	CASTLSGWGTEAFF
.	TRBJ1-2	TRBD1	TRBV5-1	TGCGCCAGCAGCTTTGGGACAGGGAGGTATGGCTACACCTTC	CASSFGTGRYGYTF
.	TRBJ1-1	TRBD1	TRBV7-2	TGTGCCAGCAGCTTAGTGGGGACAGGCGACATGAACACTGAAGCTTTCTTT	CASSLVGTGDMNTEAFF
.	TRBJ1-4	.	TRBV18	TGTGCCAGCTCACCGATAAGGACAGCCTGGGATGAAAAACTGTTTTTT	CASSPIRTAWDEKLFF
few	TRBJ1-1	.	TRBV18	TGTGCCAGCTCGCAATGGGGGGACTCCACCGCCCCTGAAGCTTTCTTT	CASSQWGDSTAPEAFF
.	TRBJ2-3	.	TRBV6-1	TGTGCCAGCAGTGAGGGCAGGGGCACAGATACGCAGTATTTT	CASSEGRGTDTQYF
.	TRBJ1-2	.	TRBV9	TGTGCCAGCAGCGTAGGTCCCAGAAACTATGGCTACACCTTC	CASSVGPRNYGYTF